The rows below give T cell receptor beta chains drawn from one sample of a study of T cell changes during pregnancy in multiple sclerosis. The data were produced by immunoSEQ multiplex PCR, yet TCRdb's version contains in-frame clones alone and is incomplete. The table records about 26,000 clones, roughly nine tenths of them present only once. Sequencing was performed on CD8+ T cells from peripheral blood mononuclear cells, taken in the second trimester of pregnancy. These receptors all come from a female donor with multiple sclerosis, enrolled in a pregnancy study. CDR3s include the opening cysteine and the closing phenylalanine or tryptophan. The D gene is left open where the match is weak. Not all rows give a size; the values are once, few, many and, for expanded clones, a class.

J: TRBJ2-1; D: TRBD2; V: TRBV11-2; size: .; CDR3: CASSSNSGEKYNEQFF; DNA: TGTGCCAGCAGCTCGAATAGCGGGGAGAAGTACAATGAGCAGTTCTTC
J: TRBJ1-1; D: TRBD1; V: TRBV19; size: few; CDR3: CASSRQGTEAFF; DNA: TGTGCCAGTAGTCGACAGGGTACTGAAGCTTTCTTT
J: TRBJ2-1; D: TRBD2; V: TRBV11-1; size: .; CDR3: CASSLVSSGSYNEQFF; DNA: TGTGCCAGCAGCTTAGTGTCTAGCGGTAGTTACAATGAGCAGTTCTTC
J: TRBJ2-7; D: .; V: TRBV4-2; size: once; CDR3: CASSQTVNYEQYF; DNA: TGTGCCAGCAGCCAAACAGTGAACTACGAGCAGTACTTC
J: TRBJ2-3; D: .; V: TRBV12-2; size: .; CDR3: CASRLGTSTDTQYF; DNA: TGTGCAAGTCGCTTAGGGACTAGCACAGATACGCAGTATTTT
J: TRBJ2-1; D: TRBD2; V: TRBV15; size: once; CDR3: CATELAGSYNEQFF; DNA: TGTGCCACCGAACTAGCGGGCTCCTACAATGAGCAGTTCTTC
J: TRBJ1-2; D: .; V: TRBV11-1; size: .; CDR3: CASSPRRGRAEGYTF; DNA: TGTGCCAGCAGCCCTCGTCGGGGGAGGGCGGAAGGCTACACCTTC
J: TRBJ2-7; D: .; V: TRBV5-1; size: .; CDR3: CASSLGASNEQYF; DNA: TGCGCCAGCAGCTTGGGGGCTAGCAACGAGCAGTACTTC
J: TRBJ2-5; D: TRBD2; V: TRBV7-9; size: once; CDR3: CASSVSGSWETQYF; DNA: TGTGCCAGCAGCGTTAGCGGGAGTTGGGAGACCCAGTACTTC
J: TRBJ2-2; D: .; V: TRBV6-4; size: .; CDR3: CASALQEDTGELFF; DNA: TGTGCCAGCGCGCTGCAGGAGGATACCGGGGAGCTGTTTTTT
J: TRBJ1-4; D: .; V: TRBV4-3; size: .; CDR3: CASSHSGGSYEKLFF; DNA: TGCGCCAGCAGCCATAGTGGAGGGTCCTACGAAAAACTGTTTTTT
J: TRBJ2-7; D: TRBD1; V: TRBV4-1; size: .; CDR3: CASSRGMGRGPPEQYF; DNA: TGCGCCAGCAGCCGAGGAATGGGCAGGGGGCCTCCCGAGCAGTACTTC
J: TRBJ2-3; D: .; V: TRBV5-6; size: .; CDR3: CASSWGVADTQYF; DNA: TGTGCCAGCAGCTGGGGCGTAGCAGATACGCAGTATTTT
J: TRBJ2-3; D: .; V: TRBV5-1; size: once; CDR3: CASFRDRPYTDTQYF; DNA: TGCGCCAGCTTCCGAGACAGGCCCTACACAGATACGCAGTATTTT
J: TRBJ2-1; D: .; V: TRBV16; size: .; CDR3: CASSPSERRFF; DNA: TGTGCCAGCAGCCCGTCAGAAAGGAGGTTCTTC
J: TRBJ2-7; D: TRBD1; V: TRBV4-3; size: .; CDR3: CASSQGQGASYEQYF; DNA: TGCGCCAGCAGCCAGGGACAGGGGGCCTCCTACGAGCAGTACTTC
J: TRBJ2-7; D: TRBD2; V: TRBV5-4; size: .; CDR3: CASTVAGGGYEQYF; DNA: TGTGCCAGCACCGTAGCGGGAGGTGGGTACGAGCAGTACTTC
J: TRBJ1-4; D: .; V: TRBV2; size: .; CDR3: CASSGTATNEKLFF; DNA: TGTGCCAGCAGTGGAACAGCAACTAATGAAAAACTGTTTTTT
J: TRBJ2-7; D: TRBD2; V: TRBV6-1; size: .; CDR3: CASSEAWGGDYEQYF; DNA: TGTGCCAGCAGTGAAGCGTGGGGAGGGGACTACGAGCAGTACTTC
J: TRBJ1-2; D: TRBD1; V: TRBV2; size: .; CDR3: CASRASGGGNYGYTF; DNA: TGTGCCAGCAGAGCCTCAGGGGGCGGAAACTATGGCTACACCTTC